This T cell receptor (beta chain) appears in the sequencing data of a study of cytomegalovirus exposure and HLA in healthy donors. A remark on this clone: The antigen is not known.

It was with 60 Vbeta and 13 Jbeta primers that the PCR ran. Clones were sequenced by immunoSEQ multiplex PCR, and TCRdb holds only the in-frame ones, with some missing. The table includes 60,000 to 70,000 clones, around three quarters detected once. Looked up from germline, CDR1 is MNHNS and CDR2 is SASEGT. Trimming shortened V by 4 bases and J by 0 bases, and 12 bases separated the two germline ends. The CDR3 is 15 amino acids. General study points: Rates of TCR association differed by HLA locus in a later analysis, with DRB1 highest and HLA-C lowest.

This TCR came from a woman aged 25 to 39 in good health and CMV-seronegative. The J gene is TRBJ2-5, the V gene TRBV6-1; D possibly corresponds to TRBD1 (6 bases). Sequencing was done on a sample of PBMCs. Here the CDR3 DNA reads TGTGCCAGCAGTGTGTGGGACACTGACCAAGAGACCCAGTACTTC. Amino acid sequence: CASSVWDTDQETQYF.